This TCR beta chain was documented in a study of shared clonotypes between healthy human individuals. Study-wide context: The donors, a couple of women and a few men, were aged 18 to 49.

Concerning this clone: Its specificity is unknown.

Study outcomes and limitations: A handful of donors showed sharing of approximately 5% of naive CD4 clonotypes. Few donors limited the genetic and exposure-history diversity represented.

Researchers partitioned CD4+ cells into CD45RA+ naive and CD45RA-negative memory subsets. Profiling relied on immunoSEQ multiplex PCR, and the TCRdb table lists in-frame clones only, not all of them. The table shows about 1.1 million clones, with 78% occurring only once. CDR1 is MDHEN, CDR2 SYDVKM, per germline. The CDR3 has 14 amino acids. The V segment lost 6 bases and the J segment 4 bases; nucleotides outside the gene matches: 7. Sequenced: memory CD4+ T cells from PBMCs. The subset here: CD45RA-negative fraction. J is TRBJ1-2 and V is TRBV28, with 8 bases aligning to TRBD1. The sequence derives from a man between 18 and 35 years old in good health. Some clones in this sample may be carry-over from other donors' samples. The CDR3 DNA reads as TGTGCCAGCAGCTTGACAGGGGCAGTCTATGGCTACACCTTC. The encoded protein is CASSLTGAVYGYTF.